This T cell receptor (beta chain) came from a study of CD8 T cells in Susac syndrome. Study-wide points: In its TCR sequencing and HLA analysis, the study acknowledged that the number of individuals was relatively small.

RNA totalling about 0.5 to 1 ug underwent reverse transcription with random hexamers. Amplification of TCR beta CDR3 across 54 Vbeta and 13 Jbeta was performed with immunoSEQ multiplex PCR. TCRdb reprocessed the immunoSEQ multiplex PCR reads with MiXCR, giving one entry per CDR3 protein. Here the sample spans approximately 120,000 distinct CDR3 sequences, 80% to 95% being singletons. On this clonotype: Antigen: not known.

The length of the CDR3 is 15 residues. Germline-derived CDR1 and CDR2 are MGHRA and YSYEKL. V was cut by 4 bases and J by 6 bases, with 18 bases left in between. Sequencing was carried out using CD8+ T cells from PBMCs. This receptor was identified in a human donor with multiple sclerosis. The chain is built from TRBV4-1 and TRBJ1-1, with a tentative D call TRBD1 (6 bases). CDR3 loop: CASSPRDTLPSEAFF. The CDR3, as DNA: TGCGCCAGCAGCCCCCGGGACACTTTACCCTCTGAAGCTTTCTTT.